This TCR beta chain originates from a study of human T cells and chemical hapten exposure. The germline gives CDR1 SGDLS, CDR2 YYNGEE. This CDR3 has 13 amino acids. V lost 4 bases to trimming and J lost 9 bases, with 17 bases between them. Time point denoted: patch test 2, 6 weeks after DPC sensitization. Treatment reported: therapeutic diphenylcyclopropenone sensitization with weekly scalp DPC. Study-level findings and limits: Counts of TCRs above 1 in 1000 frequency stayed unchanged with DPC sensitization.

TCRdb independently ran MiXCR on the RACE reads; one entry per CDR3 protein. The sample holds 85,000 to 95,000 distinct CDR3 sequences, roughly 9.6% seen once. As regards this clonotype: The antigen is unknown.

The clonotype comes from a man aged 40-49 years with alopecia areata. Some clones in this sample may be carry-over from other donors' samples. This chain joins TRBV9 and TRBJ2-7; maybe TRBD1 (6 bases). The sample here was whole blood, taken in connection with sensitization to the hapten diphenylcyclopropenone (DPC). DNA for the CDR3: TGTGCCAGCAGCCCCCGAGGACAGATTCGGCAGTACTTC. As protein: CASSPRGQIRQYF.